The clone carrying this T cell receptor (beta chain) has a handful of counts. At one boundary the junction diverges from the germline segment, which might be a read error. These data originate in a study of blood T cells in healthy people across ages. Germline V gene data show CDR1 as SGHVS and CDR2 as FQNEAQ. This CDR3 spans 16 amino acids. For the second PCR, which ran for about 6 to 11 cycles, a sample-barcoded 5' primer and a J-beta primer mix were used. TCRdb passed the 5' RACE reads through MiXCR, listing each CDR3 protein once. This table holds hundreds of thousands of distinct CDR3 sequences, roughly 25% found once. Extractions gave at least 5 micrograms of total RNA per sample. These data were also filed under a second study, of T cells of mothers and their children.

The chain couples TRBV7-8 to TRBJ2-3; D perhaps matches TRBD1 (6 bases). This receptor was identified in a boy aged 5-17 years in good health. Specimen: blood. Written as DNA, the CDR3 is TGTGCCGGCAGCGCATTAGCGAGGGGGAGCACAGATACGCAGTATTTT. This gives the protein CAGSALARGSTDTQYF. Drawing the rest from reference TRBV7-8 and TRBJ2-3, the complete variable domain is GAGVSQSPRYKVAKRGQDVALRCDPISGHVSLFWYQQALGQGPEFLTYFQNEAQLDKSGLPSDRFFAERPEGSVSTLKIQRTQQEDSAVYLCAGSALARGSTDTQYFGPGTRLTVL.